This record looks at one T cell receptor (beta chain) sequence and its context. The data were obtained in a study of blood T cell repertoires in COVID-19. Whole-study context: From the United States, Italy and Spain came samples of acute and convalescent COVID-19. Nucleic acid was either cDNA or gDNA, and it came from T cells, B-cell-depleted T cells, or PBMCs.

The CDR3 contains 13 residues. V lost 8 bases and J lost 6; bases outside the gene matches: 8. Germline-derived CDR1 and CDR2 are MNHNY and SVGAGI (reference sequence). Methods used by the authors: From reference gene primer amplification, estimates of nucleated cell counts were derived. Assay: immunoSEQ multiplex PCR; the TCRdb copy retains only in-frame clones and omits some. V and J calls and clone size are as listed in that table; D and trimming were resolved from the DNA. The table has roughly 140,000 clones, 80% seen once. The material sequenced was peripheral blood. The rearrangement joins TRBV6-6 to TRBJ1-2; 8 bases align to TRBD1. This clonotype originated in a man in his sixties or seventies who had recovered from COVID-19. CDR3 in DNA: TGTGCCAGCGTCTTGGACAGGGTTAATGGCTACACCTTC. Protein sequence: CASVLDRVNGYTF.